This T cell receptor beta chain is drawn from a study of T cells in localized non-small cell lung cancer. Points from the study as a whole: A median about 56 of the top 100 tumor clones appeared in adjacent lung. Owing to sequencing of a solitary tumor region, heterogeneity cannot be discounted.

The method was immunoSEQ multiplex PCR; TCRdb's version includes in-frame clones alone and lacks a portion of them. The sample has some 130,000 clones; roughly nine tenths are singletons. Concerning this clone: Its antigen is not identified.

The CDR3 sequence is 16 residues long. V gave up 5 bases and J gave up 5 bases; unmatched junction bases: 7. Germline CDR1 reads LNHDA; CDR2 reads SQIVND (reference sequence). The sequencing used peripheral blood, collected before any cancer treatment. The rearrangement joins TRBV19 to TRBJ2-2; 11 bases map to TRBD2. This TCR was sampled from a female donor of 60 years or more with stage I lung adenocarcinoma. The CDR3 protein is CASSFLAGGSTGELFF. The CDR3 bases are TGTGCCAGTAGTTTCCTAGCGGGAGGTTCTACCGGGGAGCTGTTTTTT.